These T cell receptor beta chains were read from a single sample in a study of T cells in Graves' hyperthyroidism and ophthalmopathy. Via MiXCR, TCRdb re-called the multiplex PCR reads, giving one row per CDR3 protein. The top ten clones hold 40% of a sample with fewer than 450,000 distinct CDR3 sequences, roughly 18% of them seen once. The sample was blood. Every receptor here comes from a man between 18 and 29 years old with Graves' ophthalmopathy. The CDR3 runs from the conserved cysteine through the conserved F or W. The order of the fields is J gene, CDR3 length, clone size, D gene, V gene, CDR3 protein, CDR3 DNA. The D gene is left open where the match is weak. Rows may omit the clone size; those that give it use once, few, many or a size class.

J gene: TRBJ2-1
CDR3 length: 14
clone size: many
D gene: -
V gene: TRBV2
CDR3 protein: CASKDVVTYNEQFF
CDR3 DNA: TGTGCCAGCAAAGATGTAGTTACCTACAATGAGCAGTTCTTC

J gene: TRBJ1-4
CDR3 length: 19
clone size: many
D gene: -
V gene: TRBV28
CDR3 protein: CASSLWGTGHFATNEKLFF
CDR3 DNA: TGTGCCAGCAGTTTATGGGGGACTGGGCACTTCGCAACTAATGAAAAACTGTTTTTT

J gene: TRBJ2-2
CDR3 length: 14
clone size: few
D gene: -
V gene: TRBV7-8
CDR3 protein: CASSPNSNTGELFF
CDR3 DNA: TGTGCCAGCAGCCCGAATTCGAACACCGGGGAGCTGTTTTTT

J gene: TRBJ1-5
CDR3 length: 14
clone size: -
D gene: -
V gene: TRBV28
CDR3 protein: CASSLTAINQPQHF
CDR3 DNA: TGTGCCAGCAGTTTAACCGCTATCAATCAGCCCCAGCATTTT

J gene: TRBJ2-7
CDR3 length: 15
clone size: -
D gene: TRBD1
V gene: TRBV20-1
CDR3 protein: CSASLRTGGEDEQYF
CDR3 DNA: TGCAGTGCTAGCCTCAGGACAGGGGGCGAAGACGAGCAGTACTTC

J gene: TRBJ2-2
CDR3 length: 15
clone size: -
D gene: -
V gene: TRBV12-3/TRBV12-4
CDR3 protein: CASSLVAGVSGELFF
CDR3 DNA: TGTGCCAGCAGTTTAGTGGCAGGGGTCAGCGGGGAGCTGTTTTTT

J gene: TRBJ1-5
CDR3 length: 14
clone size: few
D gene: -
V gene: TRBV6-1
CDR3 protein: CASNGGGGGQPQHF
CDR3 DNA: TGTGCCAGCAACGGGGGGGGTGGCGGTCAGCCCCAGCATTTT

J gene: TRBJ1-1
CDR3 length: 15
clone size: -
D gene: -
V gene: TRBV4-1
CDR3 protein: CASSQEVTGLLEAFF
CDR3 DNA: TGCGCCAGCAGCCAAGAAGTAACAGGGCTTCTTGAAGCTTTCTTT

J gene: TRBJ2-6
CDR3 length: 15
clone size: -
D gene: -
V gene: TRBV15
CDR3 protein: CATSRESSGANVLTF
CDR3 DNA: TGTGCCACCAGCAGAGAAAGCTCTGGGGCCAACGTCCTGACTTTC

J gene: TRBJ2-3
CDR3 length: 13
clone size: many
D gene: -
V gene: TRBV3-1
CDR3 protein: CASSQKGPDTQYF
CDR3 DNA: TGTGCCAGCAGCCAAAAGGGACCAGATACGCAGTATTTT

J gene: TRBJ1-5
CDR3 length: 17
clone size: few
D gene: -
V gene: TRBV3-1
CDR3 protein: CASSQDRASDSNQPQHF
CDR3 DNA: TGTGCCAGCAGCCAAGATAGAGCCTCGGACAGCAATCAGCCCCAGCATTTT

J gene: TRBJ2-7
CDR3 length: 16
clone size: -
D gene: TRBD1
V gene: TRBV28
CDR3 protein: CASSPWARGSSYEQYF
CDR3 DNA: TGTGCCAGCAGCCCTTGGGCCAGGGGGTCCTCCTACGAGCAGTACTTC

J gene: TRBJ1-5
CDR3 length: 13
clone size: many
D gene: TRBD1
V gene: TRBV20-1
CDR3 protein: CSARTGVGQPQHF
CDR3 DNA: TGCAGTGCCAGGACAGGGGTTGGTCAGCCCCAGCATTTT

J gene: TRBJ2-3
CDR3 length: 13
clone size: many
D gene: TRBD2
V gene: TRBV7-6
CDR3 protein: CASSPGGMDTQYF
CDR3 DNA: TGTGCCAGCAGCCCGGGGGGTATGGATACGCAGTATTTT

J gene: TRBJ1-1
CDR3 length: 13
clone size: many
D gene: -
V gene: TRBV27
CDR3 protein: CASRRQANTEAFF
CDR3 DNA: TGTGCCAGCAGACGACAGGCGAACACTGAAGCTTTCTTT

J gene: TRBJ1-2
CDR3 length: 11
clone size: many
D gene: -
V gene: TRBV20-1
CDR3 protein: CSAREWPANTF
CDR3 DNA: TGCAGTGCTAGAGAGTGGCCGGCGAACACCTTC

J gene: TRBJ1-1
CDR3 length: 13
clone size: many
D gene: TRBD1
V gene: TRBV6-2/TRBV6-3
CDR3 protein: CASRGDRDSRAFF
CDR3 DNA: TGTGCCAGCAGGGGGGACCGGGACAGCAGGGCTTTCTTT

J gene: TRBJ2-5
CDR3 length: 13
clone size: few
D gene: -
V gene: TRBV5-1
CDR3 protein: CASSLDAAETQYF
CDR3 DNA: TGCGCCAGCAGCTTGGATGCGGCAGAGACCCAGTACTTC

J gene: TRBJ1-1
CDR3 length: 13
clone size: few
D gene: -
V gene: TRBV6-4
CDR3 protein: CASSKTGNTEAFF
CDR3 DNA: TGTGCCAGCAGCAAAACTGGGAACACTGAAGCTTTCTTT

J gene: TRBJ1-5
CDR3 length: 16
clone size: -
D gene: -
V gene: TRBV7-2
CDR3 protein: CASSLAEQANNQPQHF
CDR3 DNA: TGTGCCAGCAGCTTAGCGGAACAGGCCAACAATCAGCCCCAGCATTTT

J gene: TRBJ2-1
CDR3 length: 18
clone size: few
D gene: TRBD2
V gene: TRBV5-6
CDR3 protein: CASSPGLAGVSSYNEQFF
CDR3 DNA: TGTGCCAGCAGCCCGGGCCTAGCGGGGGTTAGCTCCTACAATGAGCAGTTCTTC

J gene: TRBJ1-2
CDR3 length: 18
clone size: -
D gene: TRBD1
V gene: TRBV9
CDR3 protein: CASSVGGTVNSPNYGYTF
CDR3 DNA: TGTGCCAGCAGCGTAGGTGGGACAGTCAATTCGCCTAACTATGGCTACACCTTC

J gene: TRBJ1-2
CDR3 length: 15
clone size: many
D gene: -
V gene: TRBV7-9
CDR3 protein: CATGPALGGTYGYTF
CDR3 DNA: TGTGCCACGGGCCCCGCGCTAGGGGGAACATATGGCTACACCTTC

J gene: TRBJ2-7
CDR3 length: 14
clone size: many
D gene: TRBD1
V gene: TRBV6-2/TRBV6-3
CDR3 protein: CASSPSWDSYEQYF
CDR3 DNA: TGTGCCAGCAGTCCATCATGGGACAGCTACGAGCAGTACTTC

J gene: TRBJ1-2
CDR3 length: 15
clone size: -
D gene: -
V gene: TRBV5-6
CDR3 protein: CASSLLGRVVGGYTF
CDR3 DNA: TGTGCCAGCAGCTTGCTGGGCAGGGTCGTGGGAGGCTACACCTTC

J gene: TRBJ1-1
CDR3 length: 15
clone size: few
D gene: -
V gene: TRBV6-2/TRBV6-3
CDR3 protein: CASSYLGGGGTEAFF
CDR3 DNA: TGTGCCAGCAGTTACCTAGGGGGAGGAGGCACTGAAGCTTTCTTT

J gene: TRBJ1-1
CDR3 length: 13
clone size: -
D gene: -
V gene: TRBV19
CDR3 protein: CASSITPNTEAFF
CDR3 DNA: TGTGCCAGTAGTATCACGCCAAACACTGAAGCTTTCTTT

J gene: TRBJ1-4
CDR3 length: 14
clone size: -
D gene: -
V gene: TRBV29-1
CDR3 protein: CSASMGPGGEKLFF
CDR3 DNA: TGCAGCGCCTCTATGGGACCCGGAGGGGAAAAACTGTTTTTT

J gene: TRBJ2-5
CDR3 length: 14
clone size: many
D gene: TRBD2
V gene: TRBV11-3
CDR3 protein: CASSSGTSGETQYF
CDR3 DNA: TGTGCCAGCAGCTCAGGGACTAGCGGGGAGACCCAGTACTTC

J gene: TRBJ1-2
CDR3 length: 14
clone size: few
D gene: -
V gene: TRBV12-3/TRBV12-4
CDR3 protein: CASSLFGGNYGYTF
CDR3 DNA: TGTGCCAGCAGTTTATTCGGCGGAAACTATGGCTACACCTTC

J gene: TRBJ2-1
CDR3 length: 15
clone size: few
D gene: -
V gene: TRBV6-1
CDR3 protein: CASSLTGLGQGEQFF
CDR3 DNA: TGTGCCAGCAGCCTAACCGGGCTCGGTCAGGGTGAGCAGTTCTTC

J gene: TRBJ1-5
CDR3 length: 17
clone size: -
D gene: -
V gene: TRBV4-1
CDR3 protein: CASSQESGGLGNQPQHF
CDR3 DNA: TGCGCCAGCAGCCAAGAGTCTGGGGGCCTGGGCAATCAGCCCCAGCATTTT

J gene: TRBJ2-7
CDR3 length: 13
clone size: -
D gene: -
V gene: TRBV4-1
CDR3 protein: CASSQGESWEQYF
CDR3 DNA: TGCGCCAGCAGCCAGGGGGAGTCTTGGGAGCAGTACTTC

J gene: TRBJ1-3
CDR3 length: 16
clone size: -
D gene: -
V gene: TRBV12-3/TRBV12-4
CDR3 protein: CASNRAGAYSGNTIYF
CDR3 DNA: TGTGCCAGCAACCGGGCAGGGGCCTACTCTGGAAACACCATATATTTT

J gene: TRBJ1-2
CDR3 length: 11
clone size: many
D gene: TRBD1
V gene: TRBV20-1
CDR3 protein: CSGGQGVGYTF
CDR3 DNA: TGCAGTGGGGGACAGGGGGTAGGCTACACCTTC

J gene: TRBJ2-3
CDR3 length: 14
clone size: many
D gene: -
V gene: TRBV28
CDR3 protein: CASVRGFSTDTQYF
CDR3 DNA: TGTGCCAGCGTCCGGGGGTTTAGCACAGATACGCAGTATTTT

J gene: TRBJ1-3
CDR3 length: 13
clone size: -
D gene: TRBD1
V gene: TRBV29-1
CDR3 protein: CSVTDRGGNAIYF
CDR3 DNA: TGCAGCGTTACTGACAGGGGAGGAAACGCCATATATTTT

J gene: TRBJ2-7
CDR3 length: 12
clone size: -
D gene: TRBD1
V gene: TRBV29-1
CDR3 protein: CSAGTGNYEQYF
CDR3 DNA: TGCAGCGCGGGGACAGGTAACTACGAGCAGTACTTC

J gene: TRBJ1-1
CDR3 length: 13
clone size: many
D gene: -
V gene: TRBV7-3
CDR3 protein: CASSSTGVTEAFF
CDR3 DNA: TGTGCCAGCAGCTCCACGGGCGTCACTGAAGCTTTCTTT

J gene: TRBJ1-2
CDR3 length: 14
clone size: many
D gene: -
V gene: TRBV20-1
CDR3 protein: CSATSGAPNYGYTF
CDR3 DNA: TGCAGTGCCACGTCCGGGGCACCTAACTATGGCTACACCTTC

J gene: TRBJ2-1
CDR3 length: 13
clone size: many
D gene: -
V gene: TRBV2
CDR3 protein: CASSARGDNEQFF
CDR3 DNA: TGTGCCAGCAGTGCACGCGGGGACAATGAGCAGTTCTTC

J gene: TRBJ2-1
CDR3 length: 12
clone size: -
D gene: -
V gene: TRBV5-1
CDR3 protein: CASSLEPGGQFF
CDR3 DNA: TGCGCCAGCAGCTTGGAGCCAGGCGGGCAGTTCTTC

J gene: TRBJ1-1
CDR3 length: 15
clone size: many
D gene: -
V gene: TRBV6-1
CDR3 protein: CASSTGGQINTEAFF
CDR3 DNA: TGTGCCAGCAGTACGGGGGGACAAATCAACACTGAAGCTTTCTTT

J gene: TRBJ2-7
CDR3 length: 12
clone size: many
D gene: TRBD1
V gene: TRBV3-1
CDR3 protein: CASSADRAKQYF
CDR3 DNA: TGTGCCAGCAGCGCAGACAGGGCCAAGCAGTACTTC

J gene: TRBJ2-1
CDR3 length: 12
clone size: many
D gene: -
V gene: TRBV5-1
CDR3 protein: CASSPQWNEQFF
CDR3 DNA: TGCGCCAGCAGCCCACAGTGGAATGAGCAGTTCTTC

J gene: TRBJ1-5
CDR3 length: 14
clone size: many
D gene: TRBD1
V gene: TRBV19
CDR3 protein: CASIDRGANQPQHF
CDR3 DNA: TGTGCCAGTATCGACAGGGGGGCGAATCAGCCCCAGCATTTT

J gene: TRBJ2-2
CDR3 length: 15
clone size: many
D gene: -
V gene: TRBV20-1
CDR3 protein: CSARTRGGLIGELFF
CDR3 DNA: TGCAGTGCTAGGACTAGAGGGGGTCTCATCGGGGAGCTGTTTTTT

J gene: TRBJ1-1
CDR3 length: 16
clone size: many
D gene: TRBD1
V gene: TRBV20-1
CDR3 protein: CSARGQGQGMNTEAFF
CDR3 DNA: TGCAGTGCTAGAGGCCAGGGACAGGGGATGAACACTGAAGCTTTCTTT

J gene: TRBJ2-5
CDR3 length: 15
clone size: few
D gene: TRBD1
V gene: TRBV5-1
CDR3 protein: CASSLAAGGLETQYF
CDR3 DNA: TGCGCCAGCAGCTTGGCGGCAGGGGGCTTGGAGACCCAGTACTTC

J gene: TRBJ2-7
CDR3 length: 14
clone size: many
D gene: TRBD1
V gene: TRBV28
CDR3 protein: CASSLTGGLYEQYF
CDR3 DNA: TGTGCCAGCAGTTTGACAGGGGGCCTCTACGAGCAGTACTTC

J gene: TRBJ1-1
CDR3 length: 14
clone size: many
D gene: -
V gene: TRBV9
CDR3 protein: CASSVRGANTEAFF
CDR3 DNA: TGTGCCAGCAGCGTAAGGGGGGCGAACACTGAAGCTTTCTTT

J gene: TRBJ1-4
CDR3 length: 17
clone size: many
D gene: -
V gene: TRBV7-9
CDR3 protein: CASSPGFSGGDGEKLFF
CDR3 DNA: TGTGCCAGCAGCCCTGGTTTTTCCGGGGGCGATGGTGAAAAACTGTTTTTT

J gene: TRBJ2-2
CDR3 length: 17
clone size: -
D gene: TRBD2
V gene: TRBV12-3/TRBV12-4
CDR3 protein: CASELGLAGGNTGELFF
CDR3 DNA: TGTGCCAGCGAACTGGGACTAGCGGGGGGGAACACCGGGGAGCTGTTTTTT

J gene: TRBJ2-7
CDR3 length: 13
clone size: many
D gene: -
V gene: TRBV20-1
CDR3 protein: CSARGPEVYEQYF
CDR3 DNA: TGCAGTGCTAGAGGCCCAGAGGTCTACGAGCAGTACTTC

J gene: TRBJ2-7
CDR3 length: 16
clone size: many
D gene: -
V gene: TRBV13
CDR3 protein: CASSLRQWGVGDEQYF
CDR3 DNA: TGTGCCAGCAGCTTAAGGCAATGGGGGGTCGGAGACGAGCAGTACTTC

J gene: TRBJ1-3
CDR3 length: 15
clone size: few
D gene: -
V gene: TRBV7-2
CDR3 protein: CASSPPAGTGNTIYF
CDR3 DNA: TGTGCCAGCAGCCCTCCGGCGGGGACTGGAAACACCATATATTTT